The present TCR beta chain was sequenced within a study of CD8 T cells in Susac syndrome. As for the study in general: Susac syndrome patients were untreated, on corticosteroids with some adding intravenous immunoglobulin, or on intravenous immunoglobulin only.

RNA was extracted with the RNeasy kit, and a quantity of about 0.45 to 1 ug was reverse transcribed using random hexamers. MiXCR, applied by TCRdb to the immunoSEQ multiplex PCR reads, yields one record per CDR3 protein. This table holds 150,000 to 180,000 distinct CDR3 sequences, approximately 95% found once. As concerns this clonotype: The junction shows a germline mismatch at one end, possibly a read error.

Both CD4+ and CD8+ T cells were negatively isolated, and TEMRA cells underwent FACS enrichment. The CDR3 is 14 residues long. Germline values: CDR1 SGHDT, CDR2 YYEEEE. The source of this sequence is a human donor with Susac syndrome. The chain has TRBV5-6 and TRBJ2-7, with D perhaps being TRBD1 or TRBD2 (6 bases each). Sample: CD4+ T cells from PBMCs. This CDR3 reads CASSLGRGATGKHF. The CDR3 bases are TGTGCCAGCAGCTTGGGTAGGGGGGCAACAGGCAAGCACTTC.